This T cell receptor beta chain was documented in a study of OX40 agonist ivuxolimab in advanced cancers. For the wider study: Ivuxolimab, which targeted the costimulatory receptor OX40 (CD134), was an agonistic, fully human IgG2 monoclonal antibody. Intravenous ivuxolimab was administered to patients every 2 weeks at six dose levels: 0.01, 0.1, 0.3, 1.5, 3 and 10 mg/kg. Among the roughly 52 dose-escalation patients, 19 had hepatocellular carcinoma, roughly 15 melanoma, 9 renal cell carcinoma and 9 head and neck cancer. In the dose-escalation cohort, 82.7% of patients were male, and the mean age was approximately 64 years, with a range of about 23 to 90. Prior anti-PD-1, anti-PD-L1 or anti-CTLA-4 therapy was permitted, and checkpoint inhibitors had been received by roughly 40% of dose-escalation patients. Partial responses occurred in three dose-escalation patients: two with cutaneous melanoma and one with hepatocellular carcinoma. Peripheral TCRbeta sequencing aimed to test whether ivuxolimab altered TCR sequence diversity and caused clonal T-cell expansion. The paper describes the monotherapy dose-escalation part (N = 52 patients) of the phase I trial of ivuxolimab. Overall study results and their limits: Low levels of normalized T-cell clonal expansion were also seen in some nonresponding patients. In the 0.1-3.0 mg/kg groups, partial responders had among the lowest normalized peripheral clonal expansion, particularly in CD8+ T cells. Which antigens the clonally expanded peripheral T cells were specific for was not determined. At doses of 0.1 to 3.0 mg/kg, clonal expansion of both CD4+ and CD8+ blood T cells was observed from baseline to week 6. After ivuxolimab, expanded clones were on average more numerous among CD8+ T cells than among CD4+ T cells.

The trial excluded patients who had a history of autoimmune disease or who were on systemic immunosuppression. Peripheral blood for TCR sequencing was drawn from every dose cohort at baseline, at cycle 4 day 1 and at cycle 7 day 1. The samples were taken from a phase I, first-in-human, multicenter, open-label dose-escalation trial of ivuxolimab. Adults with locally advanced or metastatic head and neck squamous cell, hepatocellular, melanoma or renal cell carcinoma were enrolled in the trial. Before TCR sequencing, CD4+ T cells and CD8+ T cells from peripheral blood were sorted into separate populations. Notes on this clone: This clone's antigen is unknown. There are no base qualities to consult, and no much larger clone falls within one base.

CDR1 and CDR2, looked up from the germline V gene, are SNHLY and FYNNEI. Including cysteine and phenylalanine, the CDR3 has 14 amino acids. This entry keeps only the CDR3 DNA: 42 bases, framed from base 1. V is cut by 2 bases and J by 4 bases, and the space between the germline ends is 11 bases. Genomic DNA was isolated from the sorted cells so that the TCRbeta CDR3 region could be sequenced. The immunoSEQ Assay was used to sequence the TCRbeta CDR3 regions. In TCRdb, the immuneACCESS table is reduced to in-frame sequences with V and J assigned. These tables do not hold every clone; where another copy was compared, an unresolved V gene accounts for under half, and the others remain unexplained. Across this sample there are over 150,000 clones, with approximately 94% seen only once. The ten largest make up around 0.31% of the sample.

The sample consisted of CD4+ or CD8+ T cells sorted from blood, taken in a trial of the OX40 agonist ivuxolimab. This sequence originates from an adult with an advanced solid tumor such as melanoma, head and neck, liver or kidney cancer. In this chain, TRBV2 is recombined with TRBJ2-5; too little of a D gene remains to name it. The CDR3 in this case is CASSEMGRTETQYF. The DNA sequence reads TGTGCCAGCAGTGAAATGGGTAGAACAGAGACCCAGTACTTC.